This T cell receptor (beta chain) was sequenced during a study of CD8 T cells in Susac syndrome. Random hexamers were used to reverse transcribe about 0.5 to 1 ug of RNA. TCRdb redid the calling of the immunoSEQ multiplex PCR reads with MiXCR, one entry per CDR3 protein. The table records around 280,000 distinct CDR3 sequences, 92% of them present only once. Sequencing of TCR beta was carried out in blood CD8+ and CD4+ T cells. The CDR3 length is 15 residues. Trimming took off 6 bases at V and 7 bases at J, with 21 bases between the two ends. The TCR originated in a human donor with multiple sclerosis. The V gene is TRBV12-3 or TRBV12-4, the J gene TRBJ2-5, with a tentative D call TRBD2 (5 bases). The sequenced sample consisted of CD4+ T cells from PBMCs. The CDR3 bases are TGTGCCAGCAGCCCCCGATCTAGACCCGAGGGGACCCAGTACTTC. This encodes CASSPRSRPEGTQYF.